A selection of T cell receptor beta chains follows, all from one sample in a study of blood T cells in healthy people across ages. MiXCR, applied by TCRdb to the 5' RACE reads, yields one record per CDR3 protein. The sample has 750,000 to 850,000 distinct CDR3 sequences; approximately 25% are singletons. These data also formed part of another study, on T cells of mothers and their children.

The sample consisted of blood. These receptors originate from a boy aged 5-17 years in good health. Both conserved end residues are part of each CDR3. D genes are given only for firm matches. Part of the rows lack a size; the others show once, few, many or a class for expanded clones.

>few|-|TRBJ2-1|18|TRBV6-5
TGTGCCAGCAGTTACTCGATTCTGTGGGACGGTTTAAACAATGAGCAGTTCTTC
CASSYSILWDGLNNEQFF
>few|-|TRBJ1-1|15|TRBV6-5
TGTGCCAGTTACTCACAACGCTTGGGGGCCACTGAAGCTTTCTTT
CASYSQRLGATEAFF
>many|-|TRBJ1-5|13|TRBV6-5
TGTGCCAGCAGTTATGATAGCAATCAGCCCCAGCATTTT
CASSYDSNQPQHF
>-|-|TRBJ1-4|14|TRBV5-1
TGCGCCAGCAGCTTCACCACCGGTAATGAAAAACTGTTTTTT
CASSFTTGNEKLFF
>-|-|TRBJ2-1|13|TRBV5-1
TGCGCCAGCAGCTTGGAGGGACACGGAGAGCAGTTCTTC
CASSLEGHGEQFF
>few|-|TRBJ2-5|14|TRBV7-9
TGTGCCAGCAGCGGTGACACGTACCAAGAGACCCAGTACTTC
CASSGDTYQETQYF
>-|TRBD1|TRBJ2-7|14|TRBV5-1
TGCGCCAGCAGCTCCGGACAGGTGTCCTACGAGCAGTACTTC
CASSSGQVSYEQYF
>few|-|TRBJ2-5|13|TRBV11-2
TGTGCCAGCAGCTACAGGGTGTGGGAGACCCAGTACTTC
CASSYRVWETQYF
>-|-|TRBJ1-6|16|TRBV3-1
TGTGCCAGCAGCCAAAGTAGGGTCAGCACTAATTCACCCCTCCACTTT
CASSQSRVSTNSPLHF
>-|TRBD1|TRBJ2-1|15|TRBV12-3/TRBV12-4
TGTGCCAGCAGTTCGACAGGGGAGGTACGCGATGAGCAGTTCTTC
CASSSTGEVRDEQFF
>-|-|TRBJ1-1|14|TRBV27
TGTGCCAGCAGTCCCACCGGGGCTAACACTGAAGCTTTCTTT
CASSPTGANTEAFF
>few|-|TRBJ1-2|16|TRBV2
TGTGCCAGCAGTGAAAGAAAAATTGGGGGGTACTATGGCTACACCTTC
CASSERKIGGYYGYTF
>once|-|TRBJ2-7|13|TRBV2
TGTGCCAGCGCAGTCATACCCTACTACGAGCAGTACTTC
CASAVIPYYEQYF
>-|-|TRBJ2-2|14|TRBV28
TGTGCCAGCAGCCCCCGCACGGGGACCGGGGAGCTGTTTTTT
CASSPRTGTGELFF
>-|-|TRBJ1-1|13|TRBV6-2/TRBV6-3
TGTGCCAGTAACAAGGCCGGAGGCACTGAAGCTTTCTTT
CASNKAGGTEAFF
>-|TRBD2|TRBJ2-1|15|TRBV14
TGTGCCAGCAGCCAAGAGAGGGGGATAGCGGGAAAGCAGTTCTTC
CASSQERGIAGKQFF
>few|-|TRBJ2-7|15|TRBV25-1
TGTGCCAGCAGTGATCAGGGCTCCTACTCCTACGAGCAGTACTTC
CASSDQGSYSYEQYF
>-|-|TRBJ1-1|14|TRBV6-5
TGTGCCAGCATCGGTGCGAATATGAACACTGAAGCTTTCTTT
CASIGANMNTEAFF
>few|-|TRBJ1-5|12|TRBV20-1
TGCAGTGCTAAAACAGGCAATCAGCCCCTGCATTTT
CSAKTGNQPLHF
>-|-|TRBJ2-7|14|TRBV12-3/TRBV12-4
TGTGCCAGCAGTCCCACCGGACACCCGGCCGAGCAGTACTTC
CASSPTGHPAEQYF
>few|TRBD2|TRBJ2-1|16|TRBV4-3
TGCGCCAGCAGCCAAGATCGCGGGAGTGCTGGCAATGAGCAGTTCTTC
CASSQDRGSAGNEQFF
>few|TRBD1|TRBJ2-3|14|TRBV18
TGTGCCAGCTCACGGGGACAGGGTATGGATACGCAGTATTTT
CASSRGQGMDTQYF
>few|TRBD1|TRBJ1-2|16|TRBV7-3
TGTGCCAGCAGCCCGGGACAGGGCAGATCTAACTATGGCTACACCTTC
CASSPGQGRSNYGYTF
>few|-|TRBJ2-7|14|TRBV12-3/TRBV12-4
TGTGCCAGCAGTTTTGGGGGGGGGCCTTACGAGCAGTACTTC
CASSFGGGPYEQYF
>few|TRBD2|TRBJ2-4|16|TRBV28
TGTGCCAGCAGTACCCCTAGCGGGGGGGGTCCGAACATTCAGTACTTC
CASSTPSGGGPNIQYF
>-|TRBD2|TRBJ2-5|18|TRBV12-3/TRBV12-4
TGTGCCAGCAGCCCCCCGGGTAGCGGGGGAGCCCAGGGTGGGACCCAGTACTTC
CASSPPGSGGAQGGTQYF
>-|-|TRBJ2-5|14|TRBV5-1
TGCGCCAGCAGTGGACGGGGTGGAGAAGAGACCCAGTACTTC
CASSGRGGEETQYF
>-|TRBD1|TRBJ2-2|17|TRBV7-8
TGTGCCAGCAGCCCAGAGGGGACAGGGGTGGACACCGGGGAGCTGTTTTTT
CASSPEGTGVDTGELFF
>few|-|TRBJ1-1|15|TRBV12-3/TRBV12-4
TGTGCCAGCAGTCTCCCCGGATCGGTTGGACCTGAAGCTTTCTTT
CASSLPGSVGPEAFF
>many|TRBD2|TRBJ2-7|14|TRBV5-1
TGCGCCAGCAGCTTGGGACTAGCGGTCTACGAGCAGTACTTC
CASSLGLAVYEQYF
>-|-|TRBJ2-4|13|TRBV7-2
TGTGCCAGCAGCCCGGGGACACCAAACATTCAGTACTTC
CASSPGTPNIQYF
>-|-|TRBJ2-1|14|TRBV6-5
TGTGCCAGCACAAGAGGACAAGGCTACAATGAGCAGTTCTTC
CASTRGQGYNEQFF